Reported below is one T cell receptor (beta chain). The data were taken from a study of blood T cell repertoires in COVID-19. Germline assignment: CDR1 GTSNPN and CDR2 SVGIG (reference sequence). There are 15 residues in the CDR3. Deletions cut 1 base from V and 6 bases from J, with 13 bases between. Profiled with immunoSEQ multiplex PCR; TCRdb holds only in-frame clones, not every one. The table lists 180,000 or so clones, about nine tenths of them singletons. The sample taken for sequencing was peripheral blood. The receptor comes from a man between 65 and 80 years old with acute or convalescent COVID-19. The gene calls are TRBV30 and TRBJ1-6; D might be TRBD1 (5 bases). The CDR3 loop is CAWSAAGPLNSPLHF. CDR3 in DNA: TGTGCCTGGAGTGCCGCGGGACCGCTTAATTCACCCCTCCACTTT.